In this sample, the clone carrying this TCR beta chain turned up many times. TCRdb re-derived calls from the PCR reads in MiXCR, one entry per CDR3 protein. This table has more than 80,000 distinct CDR3 sequences, under 55% appearing once. This sample is part of a study of CDR3 diversity in severe acne. Germline values: CDR1 SGHTA, CDR2 FQGTGA. V gave up 2 bases and J gave up 3 bases; unmatched junction bases: 2. The CDR3 is made up of 15 amino acids. The sequence was collected from a male donor with severe acne vulgaris. The sample was blood. V gene TRBV7-3 combines with J gene TRBJ2-1; 9 positions match TRBD1. CDR3 protein: CASSLETGGYNEQFF. For the CDR3, the DNA is TGTGCCAGCAGCTTAGAGACAGGGGGCTACAATGAGCAGTTCTTC.